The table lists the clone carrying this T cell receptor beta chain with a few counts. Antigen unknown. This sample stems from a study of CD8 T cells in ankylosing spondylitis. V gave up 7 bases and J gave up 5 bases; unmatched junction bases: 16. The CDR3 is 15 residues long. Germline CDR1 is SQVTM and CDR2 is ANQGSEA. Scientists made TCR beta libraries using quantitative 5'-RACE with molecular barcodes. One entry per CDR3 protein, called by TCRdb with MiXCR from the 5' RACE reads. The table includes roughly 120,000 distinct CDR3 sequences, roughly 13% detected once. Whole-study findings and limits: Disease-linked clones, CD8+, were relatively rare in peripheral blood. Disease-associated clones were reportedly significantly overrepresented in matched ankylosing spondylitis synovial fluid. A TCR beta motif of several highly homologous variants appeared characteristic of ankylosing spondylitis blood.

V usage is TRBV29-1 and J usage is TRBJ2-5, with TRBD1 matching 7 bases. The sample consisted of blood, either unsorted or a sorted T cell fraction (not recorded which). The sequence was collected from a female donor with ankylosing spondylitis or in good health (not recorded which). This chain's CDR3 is CSADNRGDTAETQYF. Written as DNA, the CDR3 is TGCAGCGCTGACAACAGGGGCGACACGGCGGAGACCCAGTACTTC.